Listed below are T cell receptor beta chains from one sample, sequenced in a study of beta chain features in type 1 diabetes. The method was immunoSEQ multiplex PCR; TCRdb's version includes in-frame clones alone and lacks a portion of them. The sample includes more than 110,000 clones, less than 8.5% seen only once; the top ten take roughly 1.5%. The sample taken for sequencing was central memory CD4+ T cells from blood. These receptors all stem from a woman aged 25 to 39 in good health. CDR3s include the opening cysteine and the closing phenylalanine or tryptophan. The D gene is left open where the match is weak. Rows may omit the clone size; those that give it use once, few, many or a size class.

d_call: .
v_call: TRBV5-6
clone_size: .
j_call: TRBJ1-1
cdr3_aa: CASSSLVRGEAFF
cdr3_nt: TGTGCCAGCAGCTCCCTAGTTCGGGGTGAAGCTTTCTTT

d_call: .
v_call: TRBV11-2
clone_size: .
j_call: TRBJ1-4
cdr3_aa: CASSSTDYGEKLFF
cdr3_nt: TGTGCCAGCAGCTCCACAGATTACGGTGAAAAACTGTTTTTT

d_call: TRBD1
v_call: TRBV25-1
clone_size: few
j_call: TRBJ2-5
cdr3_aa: CASSEYRGLQETQYF
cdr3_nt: TGTGCCAGCAGTGAATACAGGGGGCTACAAGAGACCCAGTACTTC

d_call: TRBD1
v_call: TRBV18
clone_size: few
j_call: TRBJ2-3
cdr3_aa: CASSPQGQFTDTQYF
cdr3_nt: TGTGCCAGCTCACCACAGGGACAGTTCACAGATACGCAGTATTTT

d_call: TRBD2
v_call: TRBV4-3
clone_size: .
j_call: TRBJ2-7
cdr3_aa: CASSQGGLAGVYEQYF
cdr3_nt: TGCGCCAGCAGCCAAGGTGGACTAGCGGGAGTATACGAGCAGTACTTC

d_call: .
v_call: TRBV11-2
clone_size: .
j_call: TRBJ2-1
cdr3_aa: CASSLAVVVGGGKNEQFF
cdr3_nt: TGTGCCAGCAGCTTAGCCGTAGTAGTTGGTGGGGGGAAGAATGAGCAGTTCTTC

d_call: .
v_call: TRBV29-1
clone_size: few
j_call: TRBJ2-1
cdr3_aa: CSVAHGSGSYNEQFF
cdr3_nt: TGCAGCGTGGCCCACGGAAGCGGCTCCTACAATGAGCAGTTCTTC

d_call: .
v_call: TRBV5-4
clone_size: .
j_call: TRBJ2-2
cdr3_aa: CASSPTVHVNTGELFF
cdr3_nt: TGTGCCAGCAGCCCGACAGTTCATGTTAACACCGGGGAGCTGTTTTTT

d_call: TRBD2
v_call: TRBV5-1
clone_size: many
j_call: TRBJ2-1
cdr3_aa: CASSSGTSGNNEQFF
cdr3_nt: TGCGCCAGCAGCTCCGGGACTAGCGGGAACAATGAGCAGTTCTTC

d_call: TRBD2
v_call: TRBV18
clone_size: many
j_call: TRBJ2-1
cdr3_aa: CASSPGLAGRINEQFF
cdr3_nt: TGTGCCAGCTCCCCGGGACTAGCGGGAAGAATAAATGAGCAGTTCTTC

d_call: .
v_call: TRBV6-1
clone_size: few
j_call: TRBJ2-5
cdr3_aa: CASSVPVTQETQYF
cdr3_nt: TGTGCCAGCAGTGTGCCAGTCACCCAAGAGACCCAGTACTTC

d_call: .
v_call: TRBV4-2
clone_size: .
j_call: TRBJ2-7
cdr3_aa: CASSQGGRREQYF
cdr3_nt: TGTGCCAGCAGCCAAGGTGGCCGAAGAGAGCAGTACTTC

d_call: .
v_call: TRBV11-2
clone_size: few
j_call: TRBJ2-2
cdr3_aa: CASSLVRTNTGELFF
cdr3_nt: TGTGCCAGCAGCTTAGTGAGGACGAACACCGGGGAGCTGTTTTTT

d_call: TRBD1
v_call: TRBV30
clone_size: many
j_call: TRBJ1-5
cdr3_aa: CATSEQGAYQPQHF
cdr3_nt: TGTGCCACCTCCGAACAGGGGGCCTATCAGCCCCAGCATTTT

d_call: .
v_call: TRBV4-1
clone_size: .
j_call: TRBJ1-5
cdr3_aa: CASSQDSNQPQHF
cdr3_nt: TGCGCCAGCAGCCAAGATTCTAATCAGCCCCAGCATTTT

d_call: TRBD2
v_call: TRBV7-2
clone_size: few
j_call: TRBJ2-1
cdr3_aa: CASSFSTGRDEQFF
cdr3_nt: TGTGCCAGCAGCTTTTCAACTGGGAGGGATGAGCAGTTCTTC

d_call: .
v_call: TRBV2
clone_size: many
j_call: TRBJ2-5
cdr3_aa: CATGRDRETQYF
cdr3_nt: TGTGCCACAGGGCGGGACCGAGAGACCCAGTACTTC

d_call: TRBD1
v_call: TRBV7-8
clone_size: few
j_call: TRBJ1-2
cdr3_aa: CASSLAGGNGYTF
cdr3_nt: TGTGCCAGCAGCTTAGCAGGGGGCAATGGCTACACCTTC

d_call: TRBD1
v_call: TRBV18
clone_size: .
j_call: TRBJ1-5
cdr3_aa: CASSPLGQLNSNQPQHF
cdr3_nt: TGTGCCAGCTCACCACTGGGACAGTTAAATAGCAATCAGCCCCAGCATTTT

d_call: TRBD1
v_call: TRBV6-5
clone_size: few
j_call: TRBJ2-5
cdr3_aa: CASSARTGGTETQYF
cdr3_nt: TGTGCCAGCAGTGCGAGGACAGGGGGTACAGAGACCCAGTACTTC

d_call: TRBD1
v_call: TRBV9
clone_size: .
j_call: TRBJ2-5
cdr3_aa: CASSVQGAWETQYF
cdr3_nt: TGTGCCAGCAGCGTACAGGGGGCCTGGGAGACCCAGTACTTC

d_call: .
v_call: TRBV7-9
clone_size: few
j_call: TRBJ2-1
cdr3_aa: CASRRRTSTSDEQFF
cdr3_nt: TGTGCCAGCAGGCGGAGAACTAGCACGAGCGATGAGCAGTTCTTC